The sequence of this TCR beta chain was determined in a study of CD8+CD57+ T cells in acquired aplastic anemia (dated by TCRdb to 2016 to 2018). Regarding the study in general: A mean of about 3 ug of DNA, ranging from about 0.19 to 30 ug, was extracted from sorted CD4+ and CD8+ cells. A CD8+CD57+ expansion meant a frequency higher than the mean frequency seen in healthy subjects.

In regard to this clonotype: Its binding antigen is unknown. A read error may produce the germline difference seen at one junction end.

Genomic DNA was used as template for profiling of TCR beta VDJ combinations and CDR3 sequences. TCR repertoire sequencing was run on an Illumina HiSeq 2000. The study's processing was this. TRBV/TRBJ rearrangement plots, CDR3 size and DJ length profiles, and Simpson's diversity index were used to evaluate the repertoires. Whichever DNA sequence was most abundant in the deep sequencing data was defined as the immunodominant clone. CDR3 amino acid sequences were checked for sharing across subjects and were also compared against the VDJdb database and published repertoires. TCRdb redid the processing of the public reads, applying fastp at Q25 and MiXCR, and retained in-frame beta chains. Each CDR3 protein gets just one entry, which takes the most common genes and DNA from the rows behind it. None of the V and J calls come from the authors' own analysis; TCRdb made them. The sample table holds about 270,000 distinct CDR3 sequences, of which roughly 82% were seen once. The ten largest clonotypes hold 40% to 55% of the sample.

Patients chosen for sequencing had shown expansion of CD8+CD57+ cells by flow cytometry. Every patient had severe acquired aplastic anemia, diagnosed using the International Study of Aplastic Anemia and Agranulocytosis and Camitta criteria. Patients had received no therapy at the time of blood sampling. TCR repertoires of sorted CD4+ and CD8+ blood T cells from severe aplastic anemia patients and healthy subjects were deep-sequenced in the study. Patients were enrolled in the USA under clinicaltrials.gov protocols 00001620, 01623167, 00001397, 00071045, 00081523 and 00961064. Ficoll-Paque density gradient centrifugation was used to isolate peripheral blood mononuclear cells. Before DNA extraction, CD4+ and CD8+ T cells were sorted by FACS or by magnetic beads. From cysteine to phenylalanine, the CDR3 is 12 amino acids long. This entry keeps only the CDR3 DNA: 36 bases, framed from base 1. Sequences SEHNR (CDR1) and FQNEAQ (CDR2) are obtained from the germline V gene (reference sequence).

Overall study results and their limits: CD8+ Simpson's diversity did not differ significantly between patients and healthy controls (P=0.060). Roughly 30 CD8+ CDR3 sequences were shared between patients and controls but appeared highly expressed in patients and within their immunodominant clones.

In this chain, TRBV7-9 is recombined with TRBJ2-3; the D segment is perhaps TRBD1 or TRBD2, each sharing 6 matched bases. The material sequenced was sorted CD4+, CD8+, or CD8+CD57+ T cells (not recorded which) from PBMCs. The origin of this receptor is a human donor with aplastic anemia. The nucleotide sequence is TGCAGCGGAGACGGGGGCAGGGAGACGCAGTATTTC. The resulting protein is CSGDGGRETQYF.